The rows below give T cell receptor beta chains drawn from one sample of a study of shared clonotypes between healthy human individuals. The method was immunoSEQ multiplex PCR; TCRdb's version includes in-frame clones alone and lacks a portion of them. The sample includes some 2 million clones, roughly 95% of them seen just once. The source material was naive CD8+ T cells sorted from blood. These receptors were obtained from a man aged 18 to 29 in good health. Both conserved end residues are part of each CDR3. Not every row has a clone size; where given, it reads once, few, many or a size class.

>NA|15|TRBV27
CASSLSTGPYNEQFF
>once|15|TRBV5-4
CASSSEGPPTDTQYF
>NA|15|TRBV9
CASSSGPGMGSPLHF
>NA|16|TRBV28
CASSWGTDYYNSPLHF
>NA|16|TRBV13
CASSLGGLTPENEQFF
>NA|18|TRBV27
CASSPTLGKTVYNSPLHF
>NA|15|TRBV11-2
CASSFKSGRTDTQYF
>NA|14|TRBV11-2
CASSQGLWGDTQYF
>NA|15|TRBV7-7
CASSLGRVGNYGYTF
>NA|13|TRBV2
CASSEAIAGEQYF
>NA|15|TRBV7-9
CASSGTSGSTDTQYF
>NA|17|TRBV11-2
CASSLGTSGEEADTQYF
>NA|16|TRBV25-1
CASSEFGGGGTGELFF
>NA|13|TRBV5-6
CASSLAGPGELFF
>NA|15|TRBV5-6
CASSASGAGNTEAFF
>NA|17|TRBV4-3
CASSQEVTGTSTDTQYF
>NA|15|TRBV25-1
CASSEWVDGQETQYF
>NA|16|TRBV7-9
CASSLAPGAGANVLTF
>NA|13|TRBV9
CASSETENQPQHF
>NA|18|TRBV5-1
CASRKSGTSGIGTDTQYF
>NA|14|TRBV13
CASSSRERAYEQYF
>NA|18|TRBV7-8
CASNAMGAGPLSTDTQYF
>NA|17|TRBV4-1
CASSQDFREEANEKLFF
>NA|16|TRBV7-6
CASSSGSSGSRGEQYF
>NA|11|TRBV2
CATRTAYEQYF
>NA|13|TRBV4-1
CASSPDSQETQYF
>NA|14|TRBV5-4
CASSVDSEWETQYF
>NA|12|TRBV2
CASTKEVVGYTF
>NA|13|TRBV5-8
CASSLGSNQPQHF
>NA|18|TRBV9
CASRDGLAGARGTGELFF
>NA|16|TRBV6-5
CASSYATGTANEKLFF
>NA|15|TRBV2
CASSEVAGTTDTQYF
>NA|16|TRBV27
CASSPSRGGASQPQHF
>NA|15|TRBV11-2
CASSPFGGAGYEQYF
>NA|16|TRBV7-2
CASSLYGGRNTGELFF
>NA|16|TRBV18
CASSPIMTSGLYEQYF
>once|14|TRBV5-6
CASSLDWEHHEQYF
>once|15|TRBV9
CASSAGLAETYEQYF
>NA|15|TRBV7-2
CASSGPMSSYNEQFF
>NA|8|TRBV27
CASIGGYF
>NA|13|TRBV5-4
CASSWTESTEAFF
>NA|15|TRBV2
CASKRTGGDTGELFF
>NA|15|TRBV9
CASSEGGGANEKLFF
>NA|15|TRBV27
CASRASGGMGDTQYF
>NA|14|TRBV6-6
CASRGTGDTGELFF
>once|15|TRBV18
CASSPSEINSEKLFF
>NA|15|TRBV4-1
CASSQELGPRDTQYF
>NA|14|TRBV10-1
CASSPTGVGQPQHF
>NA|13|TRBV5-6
CASSYGNYNEQFF
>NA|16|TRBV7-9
CASSAGLQGMNTEAFF
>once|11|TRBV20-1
CSALRLWEQFF
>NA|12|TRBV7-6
CASSPDGNIQYF
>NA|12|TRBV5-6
CASTFGNTEAFF
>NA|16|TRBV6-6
CASSGTGASSNQPQHF